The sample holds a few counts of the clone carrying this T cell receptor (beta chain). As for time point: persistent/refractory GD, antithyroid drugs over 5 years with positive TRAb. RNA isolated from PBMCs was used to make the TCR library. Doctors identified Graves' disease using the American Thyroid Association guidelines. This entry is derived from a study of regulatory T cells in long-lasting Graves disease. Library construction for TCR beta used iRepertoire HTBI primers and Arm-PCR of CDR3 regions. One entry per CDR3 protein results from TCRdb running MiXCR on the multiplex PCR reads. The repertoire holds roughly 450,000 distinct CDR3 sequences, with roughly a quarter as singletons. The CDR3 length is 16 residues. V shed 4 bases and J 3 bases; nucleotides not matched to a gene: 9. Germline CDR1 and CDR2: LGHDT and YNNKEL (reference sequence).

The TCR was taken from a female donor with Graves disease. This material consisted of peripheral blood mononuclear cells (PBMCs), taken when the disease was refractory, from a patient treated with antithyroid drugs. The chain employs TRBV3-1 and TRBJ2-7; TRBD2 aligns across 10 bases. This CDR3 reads CASSPTGTSANYEQYF. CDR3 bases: TGTGCCAGCAGCCCTACCGGGACTAGCGCTAACTACGAGCAGTACTTC.